The next 3 T cell receptor beta chains were all read from a single sample in a study of CXCR3-negative and CXCR3-positive naive CD8 T cells. What these receptors recognize is not known. Study outcomes and limitations: The study found more hydrophobic TRB CDR3s in CXCR3-positive naive cells than in CXCR3-negative naive cells.

5' RACE that incorporated UMI labels was used to prepare the TRB cDNA libraries. TCRdb re-analyzed the 5' RACE reads; it lists each CDR3 protein once, without DNA. The sample yields some 140,000 distinct CDR3 sequences, of which the top ten take up under 0.5%. Sequenced material: naive CXCR3+ CD8+ T cells from blood. Stated subset: CD45RO-CCR7+CD27+CD95- naive CD8+ T cells expressing CXCR3 (TNR3+). The receptors were sampled from a human donor in good health. Some clones in this sample may be carry-over from other donors' samples.

Here the CDR3 reads CASSASGGAAYEQYF. The genes are TRBV9 and TRBJ2-7; the D gene TCRdb calls, TRBD2, cannot be checked with no DNA. This CDR3 has 15 amino acids. Germline values: CDR1 SGDLS, CDR2 YYNGEE.

The chain uses TRBV7-9 and TRBJ2-1. The CDR3 contains 14 residues. From germline, CDR1 is SEHNR and CDR2 FQNEAQ (reference sequence). CDR3 sequence reads: CASSLDLDGNEQFF.

The V and J genes are TRBV5-1 and TRBJ2-1. The CDR3 consists of 15 residues. CDR1 SGHRS and CDR2 YFSETQ come from the germline V gene. The CDR3 region is CASSLLGSSYNEQFF.